This TCR beta chain was retrieved from a study of cytomegalovirus exposure and HLA in healthy donors. Overall study results and limits: An analysis that was carried out later associated 16,000 or so TCR beta sequences with HLA alleles at 0.05 false discovery rate. In a later analysis, DRB1 alleles had the most associated TCRs; HLA-C alleles the fewest. In a later analysis, a genetic analysis reported fewer productive-TCR N-insertions in an Asian-associated ancestry cluster than the cohort average.

Amplification used 60 Vbeta primers and 13 Jbeta primers. Data came from immunoSEQ multiplex PCR; TCRdb stores just in-frame clones and leaves some out. The sample consists of about 220,000 clones, 82% of them appearing once. This clone was observed once. Its antigen is not known. The CDR3 totals 13 residues. V trimming: 1 base; J trimming: 13 bases; junction bases outside the gene matches: 5. Germline V CDR1 and CDR2: SGHTA, FQGNSA. Material: PBMCs. This chain connects TRBV7-2 to TRBJ2-1, with 9 nucleotides matching TRBD1. The receptor was isolated from a man in his forties or fifties in good health and CMV-seropositive. DNA of the CDR3: TGTGCCAGCAGCTTAGGACCGGGACAGGGACAGTTCTTC. This gives the protein CASSLGPGQGQFF.